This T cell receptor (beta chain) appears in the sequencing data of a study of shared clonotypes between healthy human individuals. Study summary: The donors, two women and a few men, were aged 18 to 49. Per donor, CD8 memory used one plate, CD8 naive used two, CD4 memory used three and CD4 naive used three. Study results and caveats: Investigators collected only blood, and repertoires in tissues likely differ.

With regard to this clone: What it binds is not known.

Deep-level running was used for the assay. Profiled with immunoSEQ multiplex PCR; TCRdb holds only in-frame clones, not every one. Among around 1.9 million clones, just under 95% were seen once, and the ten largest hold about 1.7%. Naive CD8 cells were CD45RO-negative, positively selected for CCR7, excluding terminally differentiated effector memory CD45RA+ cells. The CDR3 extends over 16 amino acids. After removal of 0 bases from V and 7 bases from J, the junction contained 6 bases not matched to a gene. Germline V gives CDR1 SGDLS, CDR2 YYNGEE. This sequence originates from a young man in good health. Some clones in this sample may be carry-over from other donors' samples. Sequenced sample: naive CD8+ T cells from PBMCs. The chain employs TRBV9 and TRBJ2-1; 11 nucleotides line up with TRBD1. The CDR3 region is CASSVEPGQGENEQFF. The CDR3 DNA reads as TGTGCCAGCAGCGTAGAGCCGGGACAGGGGGAGAATGAGCAGTTCTTC.